This is a list of T cell receptor beta chains from one sample in a study of T cell responses to AZD1222 COVID-19 vaccine. Produced via immunoSEQ multiplex PCR; TCRdb's table is partial and in-frame only. This sample carries 65,000 to 85,000 clones, nearly 90% of them seen once, and the ten largest clones take approximately 10%. The material was peripheral blood, obtained on day 0 of AZD1222 vaccination. The source is an adult in good health. Both conserved end residues are part of each CDR3. The D gene is left open where the match is weak. Clone size is given for some rows only: seen once, a few or many times, or a class if the clone is expanded.

TRBJ2-5 | TRBD1 | TRBV28 | - | CASSLRTGWKTQYF | TGTGCCAGCAGTTTAAGGACAGGGTGGAAGACCCAGTACTTC
TRBJ1-5 | - | TRBV28 | - | CASTIDRTSQPQHF | TGTGCCAGCACCATCGACAGAACCAGCCAGCCCCAGCATTTT
TRBJ2-1 | - | TRBV7-2 | - | CASSQNWDLSYNEQFF | TGTGCCAGCAGCCAGAACTGGGACTTAAGCTACAATGAGCAGTTCTTC
TRBJ2-3 | - | TRBV19 | - | CASSRADRPSSTDTQYF | TGTGCCAGTAGTAGGGCCGACAGGCCCTCCTCCACAGATACGCAGTATTTT
TRBJ2-7 | TRBD2 | TRBV18 | - | CASSSGTSGRYEQYF | TGTGCCAGCTCATCCGGGACTAGCGGGAGGTACGAGCAGTACTTC
TRBJ1-2 | - | TRBV19 | - | CASGTGFGYGYTF | TGTGCCAGTGGGACGGGGTTTGGCTATGGCTACACCTTC
TRBJ2-3 | - | TRBV5-6 | - | CASSRGYAGAEDTQYF | TGTGCCAGCAGCCGGGGGTATGCGGGGGCTGAAGATACGCAGTATTTT
TRBJ1-4 | - | TRBV28 | - | CASSLRVNEKLFF | TGTGCCAGCAGTTTGAGAGTTAATGAAAAACTGTTTTTT
TRBJ2-6 | TRBD1 | TRBV6-1 | - | CASSEQGAQTGANVLTF | TGTGCCAGCAGTGAACAGGGGGCGCAGACTGGGGCCAACGTCCTGACTTTC
TRBJ2-1 | TRBD1 | TRBV19 | - | CASRSTGGSYNEQFF | TGTGCCAGTAGGTCGACAGGGGGGTCCTACAATGAGCAGTTCTTC
TRBJ1-6 | - | TRBV28 | few | CASSSAASPLHF | TGTGCCAGCAGCTCCGCGGCGTCACCCCTCCACTTT
TRBJ2-1 | TRBD2 | TRBV6-4 | few | CASSLISGGNNEQFF | TGTGCCAGCAGCCTAATTAGCGGGGGAAACAATGAGCAGTTCTTC
TRBJ1-1 | - | TRBV29-1 | - | CSVGAAYSTEAFF | TGCAGCGTTGGGGCAGCCTATAGCACTGAAGCTTTCTTT
TRBJ1-2 | - | TRBV28 | - | CASLQDYGYTF | TGTGCCAGCCTTCAGGACTATGGCTACACCTTC
TRBJ1-3 | TRBD1 | TRBV10-3 | - | CAIRAAGQGENTIYF | TGTGCCATAAGAGCCGCGGGACAGGGGGAAAACACCATATATTTT
TRBJ1-4 | TRBD1 | TRBV4-1 | - | CASSQEGQGAGKLFF | TGCGCCAGCAGCCAAGAGGGACAGGGGGCTGGAAAACTGTTTTTT